The sequence of this TCR beta chain was determined in a study of siplizumab effects on memory and regulatory T cells. Study outcomes and limitations: Naive T cell populations appeared to exhibit greater diversity than memory cells and appeared to be major alloresponse contributors. Siplizumab caused a significant drop in alloreactive sequences traceable to unstimulated CD4+ memory cells.

The V gene's germline CDR1 is SEHNR and CDR2 FQNEAQ (reference sequence). The CDR3 is 11 amino acids. Profiling relied on immunoSEQ multiplex PCR, and the TCRdb table lists in-frame clones only, not all of them. The data contain 110,000 or so clones, under 95% of them seen just once; the ten biggest clones take up more than 0.65%. The table lists this clone with a count of one. Its specificity is not known. The J gene is TRBJ1-3, the V gene TRBV7-9; D is undetermined. The TCR originated in a human donor in good health. Sequenced sample: Tregs sorted from blood. CDR3 DNA: TGTATCTCGAAGGCTGGAAACACCATATATTTT. Translating gives CISKAGNTIYF.